The 26 T cell receptor beta chains below come from one sample, sequenced in a study of a mutant IDH1 vaccine in newly diagnosed glioma. The time point is: baseline, week 1 (first vaccination visit). Treatment defined: pre-vaccination baseline after standard-of-care therapy. The repertoire was sequenced with immunoSEQ multiplex PCR; TCRdb's copy has only in-frame clones and lacks some. The repertoire holds roughly 86,000 clones, with about four fifths as singletons. Here the sequenced sample was PBMCs, taken from a glioma patient treated with radiotherapy, temozolomide or both. These receptors all come from a man aged 40-49 years with glioma.

The chain is built from TRBV28 and TRBJ1-1, with a tentative D call TRBD1 (5 bases). The CDR3 covers 15 residues. Germline V gives CDR1 MDHEN, CDR2 SYDVKM. V was clipped by 6 bases and J by 2 bases, with 16 bases between them. CDR3 DNA sequence: TGTGCCAGCAGCGACTCCGGGACTTTCAACACTGAAGCTTTCTTT. As protein: CASSDSGTFNTEAFF.

This rearrangement joins TRBV19 to TRBJ2-1; the D gene is possibly TRBD2 (5 bases). Trimming removed 3 bases at V and 9 bases at J, with 12 bases between. The CDR3 has 13 residues. Germline V gives CDR1 LNHDA, CDR2 SQIVND (reference sequence). CDR3 protein: CASSIARLSEQFF. DNA for the CDR3: TGTGCCAGTAGTATTGCCCGACTAAGTGAGCAGTTCTTC.

The V and J genes are TRBV11-2 and TRBJ2-2, with 7 bases identical to TRBD1. V gave up 5 bases and J gave up 4 bases; unmatched junction bases: 7. Germline V lookup: CDR1 SGHAT, CDR2 FQNNGV. CDR3 size: 15 residues. CDR3 sequence reads: CASSARDSGTGELFF. The DNA of the CDR3 is TGTGCCAGCAGCGCCCGGGACAGCGGCACCGGGGAGCTGTTTTTT. The entire variable domain, with the rest obtained from reference TRBV11-2 and TRBJ2-2, is as follows: EAGVAQSPRYKIIEKRQSVAFWCNPISGHATLYWYQQILGQGPKLLIQFQNNGVVDDSQLPKDRFSAERLKGVDSTLKIQPAKLEDSAVYLCASSARDSGTGELFFGEGSRLTVL.

J is TRBJ1-6 and V is TRBV10-1; tentatively, D is TRBD1 (6 bases). The CDR3 contains 15 residues. Germline assignment: CDR1 WNHNN and CDR2 SYGVQD (reference sequence). V was pared by 4 bases and J by 9 bases, with 16 bases between. CDR3 amino acids: CASSAIRDIPSPLHF. In DNA form, the CDR3 reads TGCGCCAGCAGTGCGATACGGGACATCCCTTCACCCCTCCACTTT.

The chain couples TRBV19 to TRBJ1-2; D call uncertain. CDR1 is LNHDA and CDR2 is SQIVND in the germline V gene (reference sequence). This CDR3 comprises 16 residues. V lost 5 bases, J lost 4 bases, and 20 bases lay in between. CDR3 protein: CASSVHNPGGGYGYTF. The CDR3 DNA reads TGTGCCAGTAGTGTCCACAACCCGGGCGGCGGCTATGGCTACACCTTC. The whole variable domain, remainder taken from reference TRBV19 and TRBJ1-2, is DGGITQSPKYLFRKEGQNVTLSCEQNLNHDAMYWYRQDPGQGLRLIYYSQIVNDFQKGDIAEGYSVSREKKESFPLTVTSAQKNPTAFYLCASSVHNPGGGYGYTFGSGTRLTVV.

The rearrangement links TRBV5-4 to TRBJ2-3; 11 bases match TRBD2. Germline CDR1 and CDR2: SGHNT and YYREEE (reference sequence). The CDR3 covers 19 residues. Germline trimming cut 4 bases from V and 0 bases from J; bases unmatched to any gene: 13. DNA of the CDR3: TGTGCCAGCAGCCAAGGGGAGGCTAGCGGGAGGTTGAGCACAGATACGCAGTATTTT. This encodes CASSQGEASGRLSTDTQYF.

The gene calls are TRBV6-5 and TRBJ1-2, with D possibly TRBD1 on 6 matching bases. There are 14 residues in the CDR3. V was trimmed by 6 bases and J by 3 bases, leaving 14 bases between them. Germline CDR1 is MNHEY and CDR2 is SVGAGI. In nucleotides, the CDR3 is TGTGCCAGCAGGCGGGAGGGGGTCTACTATGGCTACACCTTC. Encoded protein: CASRREGVYYGYTF.

V usage is TRBV15 and J usage is TRBJ2-7, with unresolved D. The germline CDR1 and CDR2 sequences are LNHNV and YYDKDF (reference sequence). Between the trimmed V and J ends, which lost 1 base and 3 bases, there was a span of 10 bases. CDR3 length: 14 residues. The CDR3 here is CATSRGATSYEQYF. The CDR3, as DNA: TGTGCCACCAGCAGAGGGGCTACAAGCTACGAGCAGTACTTC. Full variable domain (remainder filled in from reference TRBV15 and TRBJ2-7): DAMVIQNPRYQVTQFGKPVTLSCSQTLNHNVMYWYQQKSSQAPKLLFHYYDKDFNNEADTPDNFQSRRPNTSFCFLDIRSPGLGDTAMYLCATSRGATSYEQYFGPGTRLTVT.

This clone was counted between two and nine times. This sequence joins TRBV19 and TRBJ1-4; 7 bases map to TRBD1. The trim removed 4 bases at V and 5 bases at J, leaving 7 bases unmatched. Looked up from germline, CDR1 is LNHDA and CDR2 is SQIVND (reference sequence). This CDR3 comprises 15 residues. CDR3: CASSKIQGINEKLFF. The DNA of the CDR3 is TGTGCCAGTAGTAAAATACAGGGGATCAATGAAAAACTGTTTTTT.

The CDR3 spells CASSLGALGGYTF. The CDR3 coding sequence is TGTGCCAGCAGCTTGGGGGCCTTAGGTGGCTACACCTTC. The chain carries TRBV5-5 and TRBJ1-2; D gene unclear. The V end was cut by 0 bases, the J end by 7 bases, with 10 bases between. This CDR3 has 13 residues. Germline V gives CDR1 SGHKS, CDR2 YYEKEE (reference sequence).

The chain links TRBV10-3 to TRBJ2-3; TRBD1 matches 7 bases. This CDR3 is built from 14 residues. The germline V gene encodes CDR1 ENHRY and CDR2 SYGVKD. The trim removed 6 bases at V and 0 bases at J, leaving 3 bases unmatched. CDR3 nucleotide sequence: TGTGCCATCAGCTTAGGGGGCAGCACAGATACGCAGTATTTT. It is translated as CAISLGGSTDTQYF.

The chain has TRBV7-8 and TRBJ2-7; unclear D gene. Per germline, CDR1 SGHVS and CDR2 FQNEAQ. The CDR3 length is 16 residues. The V end lost 5 bases, the J end lost 0 bases, and 17 bases lay between the germline ends. CDR3 DNA: TGTGCCAGCAGCCCGACCTTAGCTGCGAGCTCCTACGAGCAGTACTTC. Translation: CASSPTLAASSYEQYF.

The chain couples TRBV4-1 to TRBJ2-2, with TRBD2 identical over 14 bases. Germline values: CDR1 MGHRA, CDR2 YSYEKL. V gave up 0 bases and J gave up 6 bases; unmatched junction bases: 3. This CDR3 contains 17 residues. CDR3 amino acids: CASSQEGLAGEAGELFF. In DNA, the CDR3 is TGCGCCAGCAGCCAAGAGGGACTAGCGGGAGAGGCCGGGGAGCTGTTTTTT.

V is TRBV13 and J is TRBJ2-1; D may be TRBD1 or TRBD2 (5 bases each). The CDR3 runs 14 residues. Germline assignment: CDR1 PRHDT and CDR2 FYEKMQ (reference sequence). V was pared by 0 bases and J by 9 bases, with 12 bases between. The DNA of the CDR3 is TGTGCCAGCAGCTTAGGCCTAAGTGGGGGTGAGCAGTTCTTC. It encodes CASSLGLSGGEQFF.

This sequence joins TRBV7-2 and TRBJ1-1; 8 bases align to TRBD1. Losses at the gene ends were 6 bases for V and 4 bases for J; bases not matched to a gene: 7. The CDR3 totals 14 residues. The germline V gene encodes CDR1 SGHTA and CDR2 FQGNSA. The CDR3 loop reads CASSLDRAGTEAFF. The DNA for the CDR3 is TGTGCCAGCAGTTTGGACAGGGCGGGCACTGAAGCTTTCTTT.

The V gene is TRBV6-5, the J gene TRBJ1-2, with D unresolved. The CDR3 extends over 14 amino acids. Germline lookup yields CDR1 MNHEY and CDR2 SVGAGI. Trimming left V 0 bases short and J 5 bases short, with 10 bases between. The CDR3 region is CASSYSGVGYGYTF. The CDR3, as DNA: TGTGCCAGCAGTTACTCGGGCGTTGGGTATGGCTACACCTTC.

The V call is TRBV7-2, the J call TRBJ2-7, with a tentative D call TRBD1 (6 bases). V was shortened by 5 bases and J by 4 bases, with 12 bases between the two germline ends. The CDR3 totals 13 residues. Germline values: CDR1 SGHTA, CDR2 FQGNSA. CDR3 protein: CASSPTGLYEQYF. CDR3 bases: TGTGCCAGCAGCCCGACAGGACTGTACGAGCAGTACTTC. Full variable domain (outside the CDR3, taken from reference TRBV7-2 and TRBJ2-7): GAGVSQSPSNKVTEKGKDVELRCDPISGHTALYWYRQSLGQGLEFLIYFQGNSAPDKSGLPSDRFSAERTGGSVSTLTIQRTQQEDSAVYLCASSPTGLYEQYFGPGTRLTVT.

The chain recombines TRBV18 with TRBJ2-1, with 7 bases fitting TRBD2. Trimming took 3 bases from V and 6 from J; bases not matched to a gene: 5. The CDR3 covers 14 residues. The V gene's germline CDR1 is KGHSH and CDR2 LQKENI. This CDR3 is CASSPSIAGNEQFF. In nucleotides, the CDR3 is TGTGCCAGCTCACCTTCCATAGCGGGCAATGAGCAGTTCTTC.

This chain links TRBV19 with TRBJ2-7; 7 bases agree with TRBD1. The CDR3 has 14 amino acids. Germline assignment: CDR1 LNHDA and CDR2 SQIVND (reference sequence). The V gene end was trimmed by 3 bases and the J gene end by 2 bases; junction bases not matched to a gene: 4. The CDR3 spells CASSINRGPYEQYF. CDR3 DNA: TGTGCCAGTAGTATCAACAGGGGTCCCTACGAGCAGTACTTC.

The rearrangement joins TRBV28 to TRBJ2-2; 8 nucleotides align to TRBD2. CDR3 length: 14 amino acids. The germline V gene has CDR1 MDHEN and CDR2 SYDVKM. Trimming removed 8 bases from V and 3 bases from J; junction bases left unmatched: 5. This CDR3 is CASATSGYTGELFF. In DNA, the CDR3 is TGTGCCAGCGCCACTAGCGGCTACACCGGGGAGCTGTTTTTT.

This rearrangement joins TRBV7-9 to TRBJ1-5; D remains ambiguous. CDR1 and CDR2 from the germline V gene are SEHNR and FQNEAQ (reference sequence). V lost 3 bases, J lost 11 bases, and 14 bases lay in between. The CDR3 runs 13 residues. CDR3 sequence reads: CASSFFRGRAQHF. CDR3 nucleotide sequence: TGTGCCAGCAGCTTTTTCAGAGGACGGGCCCAGCATTTT. The full variable domain, in which reference TRBV7-9 and TRBJ1-5 provide the parts outside the CDR3, is DTGVSQNPRHKITKRGQNVTFRCDPISEHNRLYWYRQTLGQGPEFLTYFQNEAQLEKSRLLSDRFSAERPKGSFSTLEIQRTEQGDSAMYLCASSFFRGRAQHFGDGTRLSIL.

The gene calls are TRBV5-1 and TRBJ1-5; 10 positions match TRBD1. Germline lookup yields CDR1 SGHRS and CDR2 YFSETQ. Unmatched junction bases numbered 3, after V lost 4 bases and J lost 5 bases. CDR3 size: 14 residues. The CDR3 loop is CASSVGQGDQPQHF. CDR3 in DNA: TGCGCCAGCAGCGTAGGACAGGGGGATCAGCCCCAGCATTTT.

Only a few counts were recorded for this clone. CDR3 residues: CASSPRQGNQPQHF. The CDR3 nucleotides read TGTGCCAGTAGTCCGAGACAGGGGAATCAGCCCCAGCATTTT. The chain uses TRBV19 and TRBJ1-5, with 8 bases fitting TRBD1. The CDR3 totals 14 residues. Germline V gene lookup returns CDR1 LNHDA and CDR2 SQIVND (reference sequence). J was trimmed by 4 bases and V by 5 bases; bases with no gene match: 4.

The V call is TRBV2, the J call TRBJ1-6; TRBD1 matches 7 bases. Germline V gene sequence: CDR1 SNHLY, CDR2 FYNNEI. The CDR3 totals 14 residues. The V segment lost 6 bases and the J segment 7 bases; nucleotides outside the gene matches: 6. CDR3 region: CASREGAANSPLHF. CDR3 DNA sequence: TGTGCCAGCAGGGAGGGGGCGGCGAATTCACCCCTCCACTTT.

This clone was observed a few times. The chain carries TRBV28 and TRBJ1-2, with D perhaps matching TRBD1 (5 bases). Trimming removed 1 base from V and 9 bases from J, with 12 bases in between. CDR1 and CDR2 from the germline V gene are MDHEN and SYDVKM. The CDR3 is 13 amino acids. The CDR3 protein is CASSLSQGRSYTF. The CDR3 region has the DNA TGTGCCAGCAGTTTATCCCAGGGTCGGAGCTACACCTTC.

This rearrangement joins TRBV6-5 to TRBJ2-7; 9 nucleotides line up with TRBD1. Germline V gene data show CDR1 as MNHEY and CDR2 as SVGAGI. This CDR3 is 14 amino acids long. V trimming: 4 bases; J trimming: 5 bases; junction bases outside the gene matches: 6. CDR3 protein: CASSLGQGEHEQYF. The CDR3 DNA reads as TGTGCCAGCAGTTTGGGACAGGGAGAGCACGAGCAGTACTTC.